The 10 T cell receptor beta chains listed next were all sequenced from one sample in a study of somatic mutations in cytotoxic T cells in rheumatoid arthritis. The assay was immunoSEQ multiplex PCR, and TCRdb's table has in-frame clones only and misses some. The table records roughly 7,700 clones, approximately 68% of them present only once. Sequencing was carried out using CD8+ T cells sorted from blood. Every receptor here comes from an adult with rheumatoid arthritis.

J is TRBJ2-1 and V is TRBV27; a possible D gene is TRBD2 (5 bases). V lost 2 bases, J lost 0 bases, and 8 bases lay in between. The CDR3 length is 15 residues. The germline CDR1 and CDR2 sequences are MNHEY and SMNVEV (reference sequence). The CDR3 coding sequence is TGTGCCAGCAGTTTAGGGGAGCCCTCCTACAATGAGCAGTTCTTC. It specifies CASSLGEPSYNEQFF.

V gene TRBV25-1 combines with J gene TRBJ2-3, with 7 positions matching TRBD2. V gave up 4 bases and J gave up 3 bases; unmatched junction bases: 10. The germline gives CDR1 MGHDK, CDR2 SYGVNS. This CDR3 region has 16 residues. As DNA, the CDR3 is TGTGCCAGCAGTGTCCGGGACTACCTGGGGACAGATACGCAGTATTTT. Protein: CASSVRDYLGTDTQYF. Full variable domain (missing parts from reference TRBV25-1 and TRBJ2-3): EADIYQTPRYLVIGTGKKITLECSQTMGHDKMYWYQQDPGMELHLIHYSYGVNSTEKGDLSSESTVSRIRTEHFPLTLESARPSHTSQYLCASSVRDYLGTDTQYFGPGTRLTVL.

CDR3 coding DNA: TGTGCCAGCAGCTCCCTAGGGTGGGGAAGGGGCCACTCCACAGATACGCAGTATTTT. Translating it yields CASSSLGWGRGHSTDTQYF. This chain connects TRBV11-2 to TRBJ2-3, with D perhaps matching TRBD1 (5 bases). V gave up 4 bases and J gave up 2 bases, with 25 bases separating them. The CDR3 is 19 residues long. CDR1 is SGHAT and CDR2 is FQNNGV in the germline V gene.

J is TRBJ2-3 and V is TRBV6-6; 7 bases line up with TRBD2. The CDR3 length is 14 residues. Losses at the gene ends were 7 bases for V and 0 bases for J; bases not matched to a gene: 4. Germline V lookup: CDR1 MNHNY, CDR2 SVGAGI (reference sequence). CDR3 amino acids: CASINGGSTDTQYF. The DNA for the CDR3 is TGTGCCAGCATCAACGGGGGGAGCACAGATACGCAGTATTTT.

The J gene is TRBJ2-5, the V gene TRBV9; 13 bases match TRBD2. The V gene's germline CDR1 is SGDLS and CDR2 YYNGEE. The trim removed 3 bases at V and 3 bases at J, leaving 2 bases unmatched. This CDR3 spans 15 amino acids. For the CDR3, the DNA is TGTGCCAGCAGCGATGGACTAGCGGGGGAAGAGACCCAGTACTTC. Its protein is CASSDGLAGEETQYF. The full variable domain, in which reference TRBV9 and TRBJ2-5 provide the parts outside the CDR3, is DSGVTQTPKHLITATGQRVTLRCSPRSGDLSVYWYQQSLDQGLQFLIQYYNGEERAKGNILERFSAQQFPDLHSELNLSSLELGDSALYFCASSDGLAGEETQYFGPGTRLLVL.

This clone was counted a few times. The gene calls are TRBV29-1 and TRBJ2-1; either TRBD1 or TRBD2 may supply D (6 bases each). The CDR3 is 15 amino acids. Germline V gene lookup returns CDR1 SQVTM and CDR2 ANQGSEA. The V and J ends lost 3 bases and 3 bases respectively, with 15 bases between them. As DNA, the CDR3 is TGCAGCGTTGAGACAGGACTAATCTTCTACAATGAGCAGTTCTTC. It encodes CSVETGLIFYNEQFF.

V gene TRBV4-3 combines with J gene TRBJ2-7, with D uncertain. Between the trimmed V and J ends, which lost 4 bases and 1 base, there was a span of 11 bases. The CDR3 has 14 residues. CDR1 and CDR2 (germline): LGHNA, YSLEER. The chain's CDR3 is CASSLSALSYEQYF. The CDR3 DNA reads as TGCGCCAGCAGCCTCTCCGCTCTGTCCTACGAGCAGTACTTC.

This clone was counted a few times. The chain couples TRBV9 to TRBJ1-2; TRBD1 matches 7 bases. This CDR3 has 13 amino acids. The V segment lost 5 bases and the J segment 5 bases; nucleotides outside the gene matches: 6. Germline lookup yields CDR1 SGDLS and CDR2 YYNGEE. The DNA of the CDR3 is TGTGCCAGCAGTCAGACAGGGCAATATGGCTACACCTTC. Encoded protein: CASSQTGQYGYTF.

This clone appeared a single time. CDR3 region: CASSPSGLHTYEQYF. The CDR3 DNA reads TGTGCCAGCAGCCCTTCCGGACTACACACCTACGAGCAGTACTTC. This chain joins TRBV11-1 and TRBJ2-7; maybe TRBD2 (6 bases). The CDR3 length is 15 residues. Germline lookup yields CDR1 SGHAT and CDR2 FQDESV (reference sequence). V lost 5 bases, J lost 2 bases, and 16 bases lay in between.

V gene TRBV15 combines with J gene TRBJ2-2; D uncertain. Germline lookup yields CDR1 LNHNV and CDR2 YYDKDF (reference sequence). CDR3 length: 15 residues. V was clipped by 0 bases and J by 2 bases, with 7 bases between them. CDR3 in DNA: TGTGCCACCAGCAGAGATCTTGGAAACACCGGGGAGCTGTTTTTT. Its translation: CATSRDLGNTGELFF.